The clone carrying this TCR beta chain was counted a single time. It is likely a read error, because the conserved phenylalanine at the end of the CDR3 is missing. The TCR beta profiling, which covered VDJ combination and CDR3 sequence, was carried out using genomic DNA as the template. TCRdb re-derived calls from the reads in MiXCR, one entry per CDR3 protein. The sample yields fewer than 250,000 distinct CDR3 sequences, 45% to 50% seen once. The data belong to a study of CD8+CD57+ T cells in acquired aplastic anemia. Study context: On average, sorted CD4+ and CD8+ cells gave roughly 2.9 ug of DNA.

For sequencing, patients were chosen who had shown expansion of CD8+CD57+ cells by flow cytometry. Severe acquired aplastic anemia was the diagnosis recorded for all patients. The source is a human donor with aplastic anemia. The sequenced sample consisted of sorted CD4+, CD8+, or CD8+CD57+ T cells (not recorded which) from PBMCs.

CDR3 in amino acids: CASSEGQLNTEAFC. DNA of the CDR3: TGTGCCAGCAGCGAGGGGCAATTGAACACTGAAGCTTTCTGT. The genes are TRBV9 and TRBJ1-1; weak D call: TRBD1 (5 bases). With 3 bases removed from V and 0 bases from J, the gap between germline ends came to 9 bases. The germline V gene has CDR1 SGDLS and CDR2 YYNGEE. This CDR3 spans 14 amino acids.